Described below is a single T cell receptor (beta chain) sequence and its context. These data are taken from a study of blood T cell repertoires in COVID-19. Sequencing was performed with immunoSEQ multiplex PCR; in TCRdb, only in-frame clones are kept and a portion is missing. The sample holds about 190,000 clones, 88% seen once. The length of the CDR3 is 15 residues. The germline V gene encodes CDR1 GTSNPN and CDR2 SVGIG (reference sequence). Deletions cut 0 bases from V and 2 bases from J, with 13 bases between. The V gene is TRBV30, the J gene TRBJ1-1; D unresolved. Sequencing input: peripheral blood. This TCR was recovered from a human donor in a cohort sampled during active COVID-19. The CDR3 protein is CAWSVFGLRNTEAFF. CDR3 DNA: TGTGCCTGGAGTGTATTCGGACTGAGAAACACTGAAGCTTTCTTT.